The clone carrying this T cell receptor (beta chain) occurred a few times. Its antigen is unidentified. The identical CDR3 is also encoded by other nucleotide sequences in the sample. These data come from a study of T cell responses to AZD1222 COVID-19 vaccine. General observations from the study: Baseline serostatus was positive in only a handful of AZD1222 recipients.

The CDR3 length is 13 residues. V lost 1 base and J lost 1, with 4 bases in between. From germline, CDR1 is SNHLY and CDR2 FYNNEI. Generated by immunoSEQ multiplex PCR, the TCRdb table keeps only in-frame clones and is missing some. The sample lists some 130,000 clones; 85% to 90% were seen once. The specimen was peripheral blood, collected on day 0 of AZD1222 vaccination. This TCR derives from an adult in good health. This chain joins TRBV2 and TRBJ1-1; D call uncertain. In DNA form, the CDR3 reads TGTGCCAGCAGTGAAGAGGGGAACACTGAAGCTTTCTTT. This codes for CASSEEGNTEAFF.